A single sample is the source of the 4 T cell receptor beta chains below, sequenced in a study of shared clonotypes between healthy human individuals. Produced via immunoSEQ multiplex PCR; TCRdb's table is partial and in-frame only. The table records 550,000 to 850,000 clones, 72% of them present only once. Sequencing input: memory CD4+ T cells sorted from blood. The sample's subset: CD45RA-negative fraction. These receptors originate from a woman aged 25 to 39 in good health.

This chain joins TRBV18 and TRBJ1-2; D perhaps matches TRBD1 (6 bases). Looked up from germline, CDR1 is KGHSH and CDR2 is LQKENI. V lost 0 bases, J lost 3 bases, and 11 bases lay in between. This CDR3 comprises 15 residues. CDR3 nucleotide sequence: TGTGCCAGCTCACCACCGGGGGGGCGCGACTATGGCTACACCTTC. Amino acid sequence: CASSPPGGRDYGYTF.

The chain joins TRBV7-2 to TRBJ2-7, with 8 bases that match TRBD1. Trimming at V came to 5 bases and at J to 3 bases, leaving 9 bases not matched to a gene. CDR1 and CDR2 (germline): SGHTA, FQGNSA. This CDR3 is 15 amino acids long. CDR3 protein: CASSLGTGKIYEQYF. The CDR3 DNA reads TGTGCCAGCAGCCTCGGGACAGGAAAAATCTACGAGCAGTACTTC.

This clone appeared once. CDR3 sequence reads: CASSESLAGGLGDTQYF. The CDR3 nucleotides read TGTGCCAGCAGTGAATCACTAGCGGGAGGCTTGGGAGATACGCAGTATTTT. V usage is TRBV25-1 and J usage is TRBJ2-3; 12 nucleotides agree with TRBD2. V dropped 1 base and J dropped 5; count of bases not matched to a gene: 7. This CDR3 has 17 residues. In germline, CDR1 is MGHDK, CDR2 SYGVNS.

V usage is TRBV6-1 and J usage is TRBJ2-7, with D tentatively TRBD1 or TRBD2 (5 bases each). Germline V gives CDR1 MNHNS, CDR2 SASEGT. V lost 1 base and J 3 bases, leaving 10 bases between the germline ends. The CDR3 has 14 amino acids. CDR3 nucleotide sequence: TGTGCCAGCAGTGAAGTTGGGGGAATCTACGAGCAGTACTTC. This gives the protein CASSEVGGIYEQYF.